What follows describes a single TCR beta chain. What it binds is unknown. The data originate from a study of cytomegalovirus exposure and HLA in healthy donors. Study-wide findings and caveats: V- and J-gene trimming of TCR beta was linked (in a later analysis) to a missense DCLRE1C variant. In an earlier analysis, most TCR beta V segments were productive about 87% or about 30% of the time. Analysis performed later found over 15,000 TCR beta sequences associated with HLA alleles at 0.05 false discovery rate.

The PCR used 60 Vbeta and 13 Jbeta primers. Repertoires were generated with immunoSEQ multiplex PCR, while TCRdb's copy carries only in-frame clones and drops some. The sample includes approximately 82,000 clones. Trimming at V came to 1 base and at J to 5 bases, leaving 9 bases not matched to a gene. CDR3 length: 15 residues. CDR1 SGHRS and CDR2 YFSETQ come from the germline V gene. The chain links TRBV5-1 to TRBJ2-7; 7 bases align to TRBD2. This receptor was obtained from a woman in her sixties in good health and CMV-seronegative. Sample: PBMCs. CDR3 in DNA: TGCGCCAGCAGCTTGATGGGACTAATAGCCGACGAGCAGTACTTC. This encodes CASSLMGLIADEQYF.